The rows below give T cell receptor beta chains drawn from one sample of a study of T cell responses to AZD1222 COVID-19 vaccine. Sequencing used immunoSEQ multiplex PCR; TCRdb keeps in-frame clones, though not all of them. The data show approximately 140,000 clones, roughly 88% seen once. Sample: peripheral blood, taken on day 0 of AZD1222 vaccination. The source of these receptors is an adult in good health. CDR3s include the opening cysteine and the closing phenylalanine or tryptophan. Fields, in order: J gene, V gene, clone size, D gene, CDR3 DNA, CDR3 protein. The D gene is left open where the match is weak. Rows give clone size only sometimes, using once, few, many, or a class for an expanded clone.

>TRBJ2-7|TRBV2|.|.
TGTGCCAGCAGTGAGAACGGCGGAGGTGGCGAGCAGTACTTC
CASSENGGGGEQYF
>TRBJ2-7|TRBV10-2|.|TRBD2
TGCGCCAGCGGACCTAGCGGGGGTGCTTACGAGCAGTACTTC
CASGPSGGAYEQYF
>TRBJ1-1|TRBV7-9|once|.
TGTGCCAGCAGCTTTTCGACATCTAACACTGAAGCTTTCTTT
CASSFSTSNTEAFF
>TRBJ1-5|TRBV5-5|.|.
TGTGCCAGCAGCTTCGAATCCGCTCAGCCCCAGCATTTT
CASSFESAQPQHF
>TRBJ2-7|TRBV28|.|.
TGTGCCAGCATTTCAGGTAGCTCCTACGAGCAGTACTTC
CASISGSSYEQYF
>TRBJ1-1|TRBV5-5|.|.
TGTGCCAGCAGCGCACAGGGGAACACTGAAGCTTTCTTT
CASSAQGNTEAFF
>TRBJ1-1|TRBV5-4|.|.
TGTGCCAGCAGCTTAACGCGATCGAACACTGAAGCTTTCTTT
CASSLTRSNTEAFF
>TRBJ1-2|TRBV12-3/TRBV12-4|.|TRBD1
TGTGCCAGCAGCCCGGGACAGGGCTATGGCTACACCTTC
CASSPGQGYGYTF
>TRBJ1-5|TRBV5-8|.|TRBD1
TGTGCCAGCAGCTTGTTCGCAGGGGGCCCGAGCAATCAGCCCCAGCATTTT
CASSLFAGGPSNQPQHF
>TRBJ2-5|TRBV7-2|once|.
TGTGCCAGCAGCCCCCTGGGCTGGGGCCAAGAGACCCAGTACTTC
CASSPLGWGQETQYF
>TRBJ1-2|TRBV6-5|few|.
TGTGCCAGCAGCTTGGGGGCGGGGGTTGGTGGCTACACCTTC
CASSLGAGVGGYTF
>TRBJ1-1|TRBV7-9|.|.
TGTGCCAGCAGCCTAGGGACGGTGAACACTGAAGCTTTCTTT
CASSLGTVNTEAFF
>TRBJ2-4|TRBV7-3|.|.
TGTGCCAGCAGCCTTGAGACAGGGAGGAGAAACATTCAGTACTTC
CASSLETGRRNIQYF
>TRBJ2-3|TRBV6-2/TRBV6-3|.|TRBD1
TGTGCCAGCAGTTACCCGGGACAGGGCACAGATACGCAGTATTTT
CASSYPGQGTDTQYF
>TRBJ2-1|TRBV5-1|once|TRBD1
TGCGCCAGCAGCTTACAGGGGTCCCCTTATTACAATGAGCAGTTCTTC
CASSLQGSPYYNEQFF
>TRBJ2-5|TRBV5-1|.|.
TGCGCCAGCACCCCTGGGTGGGGGGACCAAGAGACCCAGTACTTC
CASTPGWGDQETQYF
>TRBJ1-1|TRBV19|few|.
TGTGCCAGTAGTATACAGGGGAACACTGAAGCTTTCTTT
CASSIQGNTEAFF
>TRBJ1-2|TRBV11-2|.|TRBD1
TGTGCCAGCAGCCAGCGGACAGGGCTATGGGGCTACACCTTC
CASSQRTGLWGYTF
>TRBJ2-1|TRBV30|.|.
TGTGCCTGGAGTATCCAGGGAAATGAGCAGTTCTTC
CAWSIQGNEQFF
>TRBJ1-2|TRBV7-6|.|.
TGTGCCAGCAGCCAAAAGACACCGACTAAGAACTATGGCTACACCTTC
CASSQKTPTKNYGYTF
>TRBJ1-1|TRBV18|.|TRBD1
TGTGCCAGCTCACAGGGACAGGGTGGGAATGAAGCTTTCTTT
CASSQGQGGNEAFF
>TRBJ1-2|TRBV9|.|.
TGTGCCAGCAGCGTCAGGGTGGGGAACTATGGCTACACCTTC
CASSVRVGNYGYTF
>TRBJ1-1|TRBV5-1|.|.
TGCGCCAGCAGCCTGCGGGAAGGCAAAGCTTTCTTT
CASSLREGKAFF
>TRBJ1-2|TRBV14|.|.
TGTGCCAGCAGCCAAGTCGTGGGCCCCAACCGTGGCTACACCTTC
CASSQVVGPNRGYTF
>TRBJ1-2|TRBV4-1|.|.
TGCGCCAGCAGCATACACGCGACAGCCCCTAACTATGGCTACACCTTC
CASSIHATAPNYGYTF
>TRBJ1-1|TRBV2|.|.
TGTGCCAGCAGTTCACAGGGAACTGCGGGCAACACTGAAGCTTTCTTT
CASSSQGTAGNTEAFF
>TRBJ1-1|TRBV15|.|TRBD1
TGTGCCACCAGCAGAGATCAACGAGGACAGGGTCTCCGGAACACTGAAGCTTTCTTT
CATSRDQRGQGLRNTEAFF
>TRBJ1-1|TRBV5-5|.|.
TGTGCCAGCAGCTTGGCCCTGGTGAACACTGAAGCTTTCTTT
CASSLALVNTEAFF
>TRBJ1-1|TRBV9|once|TRBD1
TGTGCCAGCAGCGCAACAGGGGCGAACACTGAAGCTTTCTTT
CASSATGANTEAFF
>TRBJ1-5|TRBV12-3/TRBV12-4|.|.
TGTGCCAGCATTGGGGGGGCGGGTCAGCCCCAGCATTTT
CASIGGAGQPQHF
>TRBJ1-3|TRBV19|.|.
TGTGTCAGTAGCTTCCACGGACCGAACACCATATATTTT
CVSSFHGPNTIYF
>TRBJ2-1|TRBV9|.|TRBD1
TGTGCCAGCAGCGCGAAAGACAGGGGCGGCGATGAGCAGTTCTTC
CASSAKDRGGDEQFF
>TRBJ1-1|TRBV29-1|.|TRBD1
TGCAGCGCTCAGGGGGCCAAGGGTAAGAACACTGAAGCTTTCTTT
CSAQGAKGKNTEAFF
>TRBJ1-1|TRBV4-2|.|.
TGTGCCAGCAGGCTTGATCCTAACACTGAAGCTTTCTTT
CASRLDPNTEAFF
>TRBJ1-5|TRBV5-1|.|.
TGCGCCAGCAGCTTGGGACGGAGCAATCAGCCCCAGCATTTT
CASSLGRSNQPQHF
>TRBJ1-5|TRBV11-2|.|.
TGTGCCAGCAGCCCGAGGGGAGATCAGCCCCAGCATTTT
CASSPRGDQPQHF
>TRBJ2-7|TRBV4-1|.|TRBD1
TGCGCCAGCAGCCAAGTGGGACAGGGAAGTTTGGACGAGCAGTACTTC
CASSQVGQGSLDEQYF
>TRBJ2-7|TRBV12-3/TRBV12-4|.|.
TGTGCCAGCAGTTTAGCTAGGTACGAGCAGTACTTC
CASSLARYEQYF
>TRBJ1-1|TRBV5-1|few|TRBD1
TGCGCCAGCAGCGCGGCGGTGGCAGGGGGCCGGGCTTTCTTT
CASSAAVAGGRAFF
>TRBJ1-2|TRBV5-1|.|TRBD1
TGCGCCAGCCGAGTCGGAGGGGAGATCAGGGGGCCCTATGGCTACACCTTC
CASRVGGEIRGPYGYTF
>TRBJ1-6|TRBV5-5|.|.
TGTGCCAGCAGCACGTCAGGACAGCATAATTCACCCCTCCACTTT
CASSTSGQHNSPLHF
>TRBJ2-5|TRBV9|.|.
TGTGCCAGCAGCAAGGAGAACGAAGAGACCCAGTACTTC
CASSKENEETQYF